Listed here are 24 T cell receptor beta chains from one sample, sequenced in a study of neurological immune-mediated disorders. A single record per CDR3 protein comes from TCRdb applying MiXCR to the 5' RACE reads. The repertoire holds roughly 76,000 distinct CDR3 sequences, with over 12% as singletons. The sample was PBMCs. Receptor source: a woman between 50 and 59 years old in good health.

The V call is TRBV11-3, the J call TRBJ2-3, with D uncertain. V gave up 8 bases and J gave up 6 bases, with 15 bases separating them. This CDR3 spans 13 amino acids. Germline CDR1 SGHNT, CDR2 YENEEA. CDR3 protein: CASARQRSDTQYF. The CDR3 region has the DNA TGTGCCAGCGCCCGGCAACGCTCTGATACGCAGTATTTT.

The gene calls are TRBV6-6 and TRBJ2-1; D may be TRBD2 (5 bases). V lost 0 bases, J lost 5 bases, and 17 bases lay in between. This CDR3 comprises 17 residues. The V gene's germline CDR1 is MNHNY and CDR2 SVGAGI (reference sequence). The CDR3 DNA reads TGTGCCAGCAGTTACTCCCCGAGGGCCGAACGACACAATGAGCAGTTCTTC. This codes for CASSYSPRAERHNEQFF.

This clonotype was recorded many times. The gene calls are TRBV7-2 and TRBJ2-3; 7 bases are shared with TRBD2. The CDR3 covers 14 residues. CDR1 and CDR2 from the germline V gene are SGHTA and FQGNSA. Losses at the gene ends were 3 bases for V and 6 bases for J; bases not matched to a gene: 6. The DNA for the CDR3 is TGTGCCAGCAGCTTCGGCGGGGGAGGGGATACGCAGTATTTT. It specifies CASSFGGGGDTQYF.

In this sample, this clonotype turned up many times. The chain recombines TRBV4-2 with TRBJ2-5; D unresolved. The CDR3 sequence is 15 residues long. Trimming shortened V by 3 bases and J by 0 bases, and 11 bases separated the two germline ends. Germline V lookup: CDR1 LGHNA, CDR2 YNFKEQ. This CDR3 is CASSHLGQNQETQYF. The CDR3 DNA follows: TGTGCCAGCAGCCACCTCGGGCAGAACCAAGAGACCCAGTACTTC.

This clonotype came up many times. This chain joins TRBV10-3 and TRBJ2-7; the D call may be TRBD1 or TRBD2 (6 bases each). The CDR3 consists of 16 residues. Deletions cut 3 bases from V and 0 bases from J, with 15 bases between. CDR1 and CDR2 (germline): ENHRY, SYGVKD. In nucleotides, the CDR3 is TGTGCCATCAGTGACACAAGGGGGGAGAGCTCCTACGAGCAGTACTTC. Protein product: CAISDTRGESSYEQYF.

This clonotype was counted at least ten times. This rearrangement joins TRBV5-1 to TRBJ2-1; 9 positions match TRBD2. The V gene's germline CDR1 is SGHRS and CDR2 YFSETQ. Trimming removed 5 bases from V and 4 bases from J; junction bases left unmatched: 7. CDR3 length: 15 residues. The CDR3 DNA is TGCGCCAGCAGAGTACTAGCGGGCGAATACAATGAGCAGTTCTTC. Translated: CASRVLAGEYNEQFF.

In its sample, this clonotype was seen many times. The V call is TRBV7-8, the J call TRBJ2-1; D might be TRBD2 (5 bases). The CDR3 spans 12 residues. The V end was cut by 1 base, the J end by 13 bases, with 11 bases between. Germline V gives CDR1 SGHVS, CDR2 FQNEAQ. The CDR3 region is CASSLDFPGQFF. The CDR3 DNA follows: TGTGCCAGCAGCTTAGACTTCCCGGGACAGTTCTTC.

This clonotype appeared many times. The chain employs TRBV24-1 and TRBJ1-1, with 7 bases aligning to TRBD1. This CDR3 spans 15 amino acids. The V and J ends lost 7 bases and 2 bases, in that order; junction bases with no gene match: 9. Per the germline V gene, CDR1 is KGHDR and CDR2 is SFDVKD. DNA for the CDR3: TGTGCCACCAGGGGGGCTGGGACAGAAAACACTGAAGCTTTCTTT. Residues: CATRGAGTENTEAFF.

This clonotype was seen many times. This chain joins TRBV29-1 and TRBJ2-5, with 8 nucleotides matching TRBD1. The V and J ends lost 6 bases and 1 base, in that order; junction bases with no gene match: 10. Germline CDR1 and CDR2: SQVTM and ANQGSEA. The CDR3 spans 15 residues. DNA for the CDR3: TGCAGCGTCAGGGGAACAGGGGGTTTCCAAGAGACCCAGTACTTC. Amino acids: CSVRGTGGFQETQYF.

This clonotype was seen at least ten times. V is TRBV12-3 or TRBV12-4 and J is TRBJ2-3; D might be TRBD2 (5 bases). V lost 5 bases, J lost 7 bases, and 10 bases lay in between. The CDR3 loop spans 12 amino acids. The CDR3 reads CASSRSGYTQYF. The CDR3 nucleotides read TGTGCCAGCAGTCGATCGGGATATACGCAGTATTTT.

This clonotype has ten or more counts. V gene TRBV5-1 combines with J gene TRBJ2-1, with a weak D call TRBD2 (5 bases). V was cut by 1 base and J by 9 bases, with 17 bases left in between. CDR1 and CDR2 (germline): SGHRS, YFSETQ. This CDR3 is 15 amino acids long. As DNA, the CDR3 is TGCGCCAGCAGCTTGTCCGCTTTTTCTAGCAGTGAGCAGTTCTTC. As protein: CASSLSAFSSSEQFF.

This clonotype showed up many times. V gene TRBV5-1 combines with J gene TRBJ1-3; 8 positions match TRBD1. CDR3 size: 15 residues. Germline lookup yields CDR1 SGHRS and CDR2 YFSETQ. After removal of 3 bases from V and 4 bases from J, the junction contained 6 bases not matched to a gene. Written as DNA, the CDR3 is TGCGCCAGCAGCTCTACCGGGACAGGAGGAAACACCATATATTTT. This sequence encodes CASSSTGTGGNTIYF.

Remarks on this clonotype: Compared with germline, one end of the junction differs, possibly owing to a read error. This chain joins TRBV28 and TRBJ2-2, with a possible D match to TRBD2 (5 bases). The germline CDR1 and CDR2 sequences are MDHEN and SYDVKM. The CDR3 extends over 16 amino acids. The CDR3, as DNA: TGTGCCAGCAGTTTATGGTCTAGTGGTTCTCCCGGGGAGATGTTTTTT. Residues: CASSLWSSGSPGEMFF. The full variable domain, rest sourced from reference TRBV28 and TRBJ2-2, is DVKVTQSSRYLVKRTGEKVFLECVQDMDHENMFWYRQDPGLGLRLIYFSYDVKMKEKGDIPEGYSVSREKKERFSLILESASTNQTSMYLCASSLWSSGSPGEMFFGEGSRLTVL.

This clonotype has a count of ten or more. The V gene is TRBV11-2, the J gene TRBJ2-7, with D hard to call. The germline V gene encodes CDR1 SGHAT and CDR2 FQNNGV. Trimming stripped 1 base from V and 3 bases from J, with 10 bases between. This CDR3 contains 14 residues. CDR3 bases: TGTGCCAGCAGCTTAGGGCTCTGGGACTACGAGCAGTACTTC. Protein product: CASSLGLWDYEQYF.

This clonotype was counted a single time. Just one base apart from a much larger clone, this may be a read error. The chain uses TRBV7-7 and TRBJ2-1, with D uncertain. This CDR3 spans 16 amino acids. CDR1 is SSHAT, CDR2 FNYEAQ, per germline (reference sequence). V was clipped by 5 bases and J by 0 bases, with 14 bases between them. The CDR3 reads CASSPSLVTSYNEQFF. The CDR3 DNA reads TGTGCCAGCAGCCCAAGCTTAGTGACCTCCTACAATGAGCAGTTCTTC. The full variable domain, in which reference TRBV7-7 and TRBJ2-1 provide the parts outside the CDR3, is GAGVSQSPRYKVTKRGQDVTLRCDPISSHATLYWYQQALGQGPEFLTYFNYEAQPDKSGLPSDRFSAERPEGSISTLTIQRTEQRDSAMYRCASSPSLVTSYNEQFFGPGTRLTVL.

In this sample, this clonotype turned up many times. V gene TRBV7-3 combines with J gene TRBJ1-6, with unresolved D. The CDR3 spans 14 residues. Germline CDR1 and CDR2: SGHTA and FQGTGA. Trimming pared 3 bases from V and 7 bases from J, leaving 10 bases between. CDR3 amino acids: CASSLGGMNSPLHF. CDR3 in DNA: TGTGCCAGCAGCTTGGGTGGGATGAATTCACCCCTCCACTTT.

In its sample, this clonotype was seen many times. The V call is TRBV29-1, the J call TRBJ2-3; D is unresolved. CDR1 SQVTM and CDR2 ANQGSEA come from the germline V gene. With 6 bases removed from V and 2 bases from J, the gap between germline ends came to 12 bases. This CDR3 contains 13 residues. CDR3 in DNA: TGCAGCGTCCTAGGCCAGCCCACAGATACGCAGTATTTT. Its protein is CSVLGQPTDTQYF.

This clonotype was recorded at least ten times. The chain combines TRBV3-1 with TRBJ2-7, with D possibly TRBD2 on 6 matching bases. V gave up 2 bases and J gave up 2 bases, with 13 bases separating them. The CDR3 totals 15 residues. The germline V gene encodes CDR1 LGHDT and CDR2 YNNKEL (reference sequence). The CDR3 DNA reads TGTGCCAGCAGCCAATCTGGGGACTTGGCCTACGAGCAGTACTTC. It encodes CASSQSGDLAYEQYF.

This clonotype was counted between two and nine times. This CDR3 is CASSSRQGREQFF. The CDR3 DNA sequence: TGCGCCAGCAGCTCCCGACAGGGACGAGAGCAGTTCTTC. The V gene is TRBV5-1, the J gene TRBJ2-1; 7 nucleotides match TRBD1. Germline loops: CDR1 SGHRS, CDR2 YFSETQ. This CDR3 spans 13 amino acids. V dropped 3 bases and J dropped 10; count of bases not matched to a gene: 7.

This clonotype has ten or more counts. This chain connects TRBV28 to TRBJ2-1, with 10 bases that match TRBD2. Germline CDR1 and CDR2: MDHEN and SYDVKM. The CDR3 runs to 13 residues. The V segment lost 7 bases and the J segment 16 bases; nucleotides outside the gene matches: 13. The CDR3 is CASTRGVLAGSFF. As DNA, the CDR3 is TGTGCCAGCACCAGAGGAGTACTAGCGGGATCTTTCTTC.

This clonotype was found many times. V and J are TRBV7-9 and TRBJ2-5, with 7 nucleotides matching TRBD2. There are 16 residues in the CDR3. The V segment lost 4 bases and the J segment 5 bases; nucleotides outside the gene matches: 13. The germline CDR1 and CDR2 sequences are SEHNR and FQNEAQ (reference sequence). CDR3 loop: CASSSANGRTFETQYF. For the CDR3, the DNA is TGTGCCAGCAGCTCAGCGAACGGGAGGACGTTTGAGACCCAGTACTTC.

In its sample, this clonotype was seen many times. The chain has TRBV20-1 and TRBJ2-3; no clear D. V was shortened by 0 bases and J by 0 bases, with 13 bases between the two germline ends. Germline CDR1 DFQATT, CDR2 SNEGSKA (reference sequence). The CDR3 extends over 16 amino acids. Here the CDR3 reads CSARDPTVSSTDTQYF. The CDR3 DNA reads TGCAGTGCTAGAGATCCCACCGTGTCTAGCACAGATACGCAGTATTTT.

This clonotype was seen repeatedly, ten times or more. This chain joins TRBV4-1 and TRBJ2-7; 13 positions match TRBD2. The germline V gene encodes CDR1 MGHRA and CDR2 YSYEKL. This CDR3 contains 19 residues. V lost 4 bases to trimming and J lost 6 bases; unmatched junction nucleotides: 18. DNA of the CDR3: TGCGCCAGCAGCCGAGCAGGGACTAGCGGGAACCCAGGACGCTCCGAGCAGTACTTC. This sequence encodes CASSRAGTSGNPGRSEQYF.

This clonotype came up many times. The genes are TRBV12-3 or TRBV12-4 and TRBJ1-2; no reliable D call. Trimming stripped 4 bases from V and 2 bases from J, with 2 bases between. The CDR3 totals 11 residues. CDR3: CASSYNYGYTF. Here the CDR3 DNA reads TGTGCCAGCAGTTACAACTATGGCTACACCTTC.